A selection of T cell receptor beta chains follows, all from one sample in a study of Ad26.COV2.S vaccination and SARS-CoV-2 variants. Sequencing was performed with immunoSEQ multiplex PCR; in TCRdb, only in-frame clones are kept and a portion is missing. Of 300,000 to 400,000 clones listed, roughly 91% were seen once; the top ten hold approximately 3.6%. The sample in question was peripheral blood, obtained in a trial of Ad26.COV2.S vaccine versus placebo. The receptors here all came from a person between 18 and 65 years old who received the Ad26.COV2.S COVID-19 vaccine or a placebo. The CDR3 runs from the conserved cysteine through the conserved F or W. A D gene is named only where the DNA matches it firmly. A row's size may be missing; if present it is once, few, many or a size class.

D: .; J: TRBJ1-1; V: TRBV11-2; size: .; CDR3: CASSLERGSEAFF; DNA: TGTGCCAGCAGCTTAGAGCGAGGTTCTGAAGCTTTCTTT
D: .; J: TRBJ2-1; V: TRBV7-8; size: .; CDR3: CASSLYLGGSLRDEQFF; DNA: TGTGCCAGCAGCTTATATTTAGGAGGGTCCCTGAGGGATGAGCAGTTCTTC
D: .; J: TRBJ1-3; V: TRBV5-1; size: .; CDR3: CASTSSGDISGNTIYF; DNA: TGCGCCAGCACCTCTTCCGGGGACATCTCTGGAAACACCATATATTTT
D: .; J: TRBJ1-5; V: TRBV13; size: .; CDR3: CASSLRQGNQPQHF; DNA: TGTGCCAGCAGCTTAAGACAGGGCAATCAGCCCCAGCATTTT
D: .; J: TRBJ2-3; V: TRBV5-1; size: .; CDR3: CASSLADTQYF; DNA: TGCGCCAGCAGCTTGGCAGATACGCAGTATTTT
D: .; J: TRBJ1-5; V: TRBV10-3; size: few; CDR3: CAISESNGAEPQHF; DNA: TGTGCCATCAGTGAGTCGAACGGGGCAGAGCCCCAGCATTTT
D: TRBD1; J: TRBJ1-2; V: TRBV30; size: .; CDR3: CAWSLLTGDYYGYTF; DNA: TGTGCCTGGAGTCTTTTAACAGGGGATTACTATGGCTACACCTTC
D: .; J: TRBJ1-3; V: TRBV13; size: .; CDR3: CASSRSAGAGNTIYF; DNA: TGTGCCAGCAGCCGATCGGCGGGGGCTGGAAACACCATATATTTT
D: .; J: TRBJ2-2; V: TRBV6-4; size: .; CDR3: CASSAQPVNTGELFF; DNA: TGTGCCAGCAGTGCTCAGCCCGTGAACACCGGGGAGCTGTTTTTT
D: TRBD1; J: TRBJ1-2; V: TRBV2; size: .; CDR3: CASRPRGREDGYTF; DNA: TGTGCCAGCAGACCCAGGGGGCGGGAGGATGGCTACACCTTC